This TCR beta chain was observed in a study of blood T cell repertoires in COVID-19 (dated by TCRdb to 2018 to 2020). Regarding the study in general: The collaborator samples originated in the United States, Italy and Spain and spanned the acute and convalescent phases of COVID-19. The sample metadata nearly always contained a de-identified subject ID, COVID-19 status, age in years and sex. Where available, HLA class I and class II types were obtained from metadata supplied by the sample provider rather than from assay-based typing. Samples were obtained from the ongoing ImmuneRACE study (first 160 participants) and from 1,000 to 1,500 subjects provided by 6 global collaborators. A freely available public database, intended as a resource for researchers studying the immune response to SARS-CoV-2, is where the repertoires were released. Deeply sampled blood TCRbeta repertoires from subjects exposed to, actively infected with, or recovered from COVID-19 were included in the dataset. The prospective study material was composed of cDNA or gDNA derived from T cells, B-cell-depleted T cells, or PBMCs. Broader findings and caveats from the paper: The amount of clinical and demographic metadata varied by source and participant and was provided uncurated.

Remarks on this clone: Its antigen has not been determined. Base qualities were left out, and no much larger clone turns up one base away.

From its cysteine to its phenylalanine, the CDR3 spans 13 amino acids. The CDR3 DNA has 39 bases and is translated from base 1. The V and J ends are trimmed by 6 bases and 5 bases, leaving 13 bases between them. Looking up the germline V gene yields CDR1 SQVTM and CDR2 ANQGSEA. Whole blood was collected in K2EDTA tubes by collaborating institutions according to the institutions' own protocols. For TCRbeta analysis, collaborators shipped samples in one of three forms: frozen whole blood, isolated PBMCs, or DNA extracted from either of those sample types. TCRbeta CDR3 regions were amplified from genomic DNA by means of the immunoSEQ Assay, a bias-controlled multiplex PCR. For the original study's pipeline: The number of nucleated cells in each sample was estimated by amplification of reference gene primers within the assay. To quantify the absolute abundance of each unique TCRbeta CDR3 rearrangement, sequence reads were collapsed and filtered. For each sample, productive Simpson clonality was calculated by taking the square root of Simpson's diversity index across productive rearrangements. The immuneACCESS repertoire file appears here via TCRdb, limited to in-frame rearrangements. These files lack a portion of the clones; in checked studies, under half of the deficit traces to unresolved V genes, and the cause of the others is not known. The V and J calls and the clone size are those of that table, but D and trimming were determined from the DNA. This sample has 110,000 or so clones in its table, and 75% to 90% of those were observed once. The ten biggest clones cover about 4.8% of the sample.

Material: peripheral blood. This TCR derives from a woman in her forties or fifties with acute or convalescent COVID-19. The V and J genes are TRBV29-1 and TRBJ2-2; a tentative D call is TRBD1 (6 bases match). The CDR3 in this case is CSVGALRTGELFF. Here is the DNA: TGCAGCGTGGGGGCCCTCCGGACCGGGGAGCTGTTTTTT.